The 18 T cell receptor beta chains below all came from one sample that was sequenced in a study of identical twins. TCRdb analysed the 5' RACE reads with MiXCR anew, one entry per CDR3 protein. The data contain 400,000 to 550,000 distinct CDR3 sequences, roughly an eighth of them singletons. Another study also made use of these data, one on yellow fever vaccine responses in identical twins.

The sequenced sample was CD4+ T cells sorted from blood. Every receptor here comes from a woman under 30 in good health.

This clonotype was seen repeatedly, ten times or more. The rearrangement links TRBV29-1 to TRBJ2-5; TRBD2 is a possible D gene (6 bases). V dropped 4 bases and J dropped 4 bases, with 10 bases sitting between them. The CDR3 has 12 residues. Germline V gene data show CDR1 as SQVTM and CDR2 as ANQGSEA. The DNA for the CDR3 is TGCAGCGTTGTATTGGGGGGAGAGACCCAGTACTTC. It is translated as CSVVLGGETQYF. Supplemented by reference TRBV29-1 and TRBJ2-5, the full variable domain reads SAVISQKPSRDICQRGTSLTIQCQVDSQVTMMFWYRQQPGQSLTLIATANQGSEATYESGFVIDKFPISRPNLTFSTLTVSNMSPEDSSIYLCSVVLGGETQYFGPGTRLLVL.

DNA of the CDR3: TGCAGTGCCGAAAGCGGGGGGAGCGCAGATACGCAGTATTTT. It yields the protein CSAESGGSADTQYF. V and J are TRBV20-1 and TRBJ2-3; 9 bases map to TRBD2. V lost 6 bases and J lost 4; bases outside the gene matches: 8. The CDR3 covers 14 residues. The V gene's germline CDR1 is DFQATT and CDR2 SNEGSKA (reference sequence).

This clonotype was observed a handful of times. The V call is TRBV15, the J call TRBJ1-1; D is unclear. The CDR3 covers 13 residues. Germline-derived CDR1 and CDR2 are LNHNV and YYDKDF (reference sequence). V was pared by 2 bases and J by 6 bases, with 10 bases between. The CDR3 is CATSRTTGAEAFF. CDR3 nucleotide sequence: TGTGCCACCAGCAGAACGACGGGCGCTGAAGCTTTCTTT. The full variable domain, completed using reference TRBV15 and TRBJ1-1, is DAMVIQNPRYQVTQFGKPVTLSCSQTLNHNVMYWYQQKSSQAPKLLFHYYDKDFNNEADTPDNFQSRRPNTSFCFLDIRSPGLGDTAMYLCATSRTTGAEAFFGQGTRLTVV.

This clonotype was observed at least ten times. The rearrangement links TRBV2 to TRBJ2-2; D gene uncertain. Looked up from germline, CDR1 is SNHLY and CDR2 is FYNNEI. This CDR3 comprises 15 residues. V was pared by 3 bases and J by 0 bases, with 8 bases between. The CDR3 region has the DNA TGTGCCAGCAGTGAGGACCGAGCGAACACCGGGGAGCTGTTTTTT. Protein product: CASSEDRANTGELFF.

A few counts support this clonotype. This chain connects TRBV27 to TRBJ2-1; D gene ambiguous. This CDR3 is 13 amino acids long. The germline V gene has CDR1 MNHEY and CDR2 SMNVEV (reference sequence). V lost 3 bases and J 9 bases, leaving 12 bases between the germline ends. DNA of the CDR3: TGTGCCAGCAGTTTTAACTACTTGGGTGAGCAGTTCTTC. Translating it yields CASSFNYLGEQFF.

This clonotype has only a few counts. CDR3 in DNA: TGTGCCAGCAGCCACGGGGGGGGAGGGGAGACCCAGTACTTC. Amino acids: CASSHGGGGETQYF. V is TRBV7-3 and J is TRBJ2-5, with 8 positions matching TRBD2. Trimming cost V 5 bases and J 5 bases; bases outside gene matches: 7. The CDR3 is made up of 14 amino acids. Germline loops: CDR1 SGHTA, CDR2 FQGTGA.

This clonotype was seen only a few times. One end of the junction varies from germline; a read error may be responsible. V is TRBV3-1 and J is TRBJ1-3, with D tentatively TRBD1 (6 bases). Germline V CDR1 and CDR2: LGHDT, YNNKEL (reference sequence). This CDR3 comprises 12 residues. In nucleotides, the CDR3 is TGTGCCAGCAGCCTAGCCGGGACACCCATCTATTTT. This codes for CASSLAGTPIYF.

V gene TRBV28 combines with J gene TRBJ2-2; 7 bases line up with TRBD1. The V segment lost 7 bases and the J segment 3 bases; nucleotides outside the gene matches: 8. The CDR3 extends over 15 amino acids. Germline CDR1 is MDHEN and CDR2 is SYDVKM. The DNA of the CDR3 is TGTGCCAGCACCATCTCCGACAGGGACACCGGGGAGCTGTTTTTT. Translation gives CASTISDRDTGELFF.

This clonotype was picked up a small number of times. CDR3 sequence: CSASLSRDSNQPQHF. In DNA, the CDR3 is TGCAGTGCTAGTCTGTCTCGTGATAGCAATCAGCCCCAGCATTTT. The chain combines TRBV20-1 with TRBJ1-5; no reliable D call. Germline assignment: CDR1 DFQATT and CDR2 SNEGSKA (reference sequence). The V end was cut by 3 bases, the J end by 0 bases, with 12 bases between. There are 15 residues in the CDR3.

The chain recombines TRBV6-5 with TRBJ2-5; D is possibly TRBD2 (6 bases). Trimming shortened V by 5 bases and J by 5 bases, and 15 bases separated the two germline ends. CDR1 and CDR2 (germline): MNHEY, SVGAGI. This CDR3 spans 14 amino acids. Written as DNA, the CDR3 is TGTGCCAGCAGTCCTCGAGCTGCGGGGGAGACCCAGTACTTC. It encodes CASSPRAAGETQYF.

The chain has TRBV6-2 or TRBV6-3 and TRBJ2-3; the match to TRBD2 covers 7 bases. The CDR3 covers 16 residues. CDR1 MNHEY and CDR2 SVGEGT come from the germline V gene. The V and J ends lost 5 bases and 4 bases, in that order; junction bases with no gene match: 12. The CDR3 sequence is CASSPSSGATSDTQYF. The CDR3 DNA follows: TGTGCCAGCAGTCCATCTAGCGGAGCGACGTCAGATACGCAGTATTTT.

This chain links TRBV20-1 with TRBJ2-1, with 7 nucleotides matching TRBD2. J was trimmed by 4 bases and V by 5 bases; bases with no gene match: 14. Germline V gene sequence: CDR1 DFQATT, CDR2 SNEGSKA (reference sequence). CDR3 length equals 16 residues. The CDR3 coding sequence is TGCAGTGCTCTCGTATTCAAGCTAGCGGCATACAATGAGCAGTTCTTC. Translating it yields CSALVFKLAAYNEQFF.

This clonotype came up many times. V and J are TRBV12-3 or TRBV12-4 and TRBJ2-7; unclear D gene. The CDR3 loop spans 16 amino acids. V lost 4 bases to trimming and J lost 0 bases, with 16 bases between them. This CDR3 reads CASSSRRAESSYEQYF. The CDR3 region has the DNA TGTGCCAGCAGTTCACGTAGGGCAGAGTCCTCCTACGAGCAGTACTTC.

The chain joins TRBV28 to TRBJ2-3; 10 bases line up with TRBD2. Trimming at V came to 6 bases and at J to 1 base, leaving 10 bases not matched to a gene. The CDR3 extends over 17 amino acids. Germline CDR1 reads MDHEN; CDR2 reads SYDVKM. The CDR3 DNA reads TGTGCCAGCAGCCCCCTTCCCGGACTAGCGGGCACAGATACGCAGTATTTT. Its translation: CASSPLPGLAGTDTQYF.

This sequence joins TRBV27 and TRBJ2-5; TRBD1 matches 12 bases. The CDR3 spans 19 residues. The trim removed 2 bases at V and 5 bases at J, leaving 15 bases unmatched. Germline lookup yields CDR1 MNHEY and CDR2 SMNVEV (reference sequence). CDR3 region: CASSLVSWGTGGRRETQYF. The CDR3 DNA follows: TGTGCCAGCAGTTTAGTATCATGGGGGACAGGGGGCCGTCGGGAGACCCAGTACTTC.

The chain has TRBV2 and TRBJ2-6; 11 bases agree with TRBD1. In germline, CDR1 is SNHLY, CDR2 FYNNEI. The V segment lost 5 bases and the J segment 1 base; nucleotides outside the gene matches: 10. The CDR3 extends over 19 amino acids. The CDR3 nucleotides are TGTGCCAGCAGTCACCGCCGGACAGGGGGCGCGTCTGGGGCCAACGTCCTGACTTTC. Translated: CASSHRRTGGASGANVLTF.

The chain joins TRBV28 to TRBJ2-7; D is unresolved. Trimming cost V 7 bases and J 2 bases, with 9 bases left between them. Looked up from germline, CDR1 is MDHEN and CDR2 is SYDVKM. CDR3 size: 12 residues. The CDR3 DNA sequence: TGTGCCAGCAAAAACCAGCCCTACGAGCAGTACTTC. The encoded protein is CASKNQPYEQYF. Using reference TRBV28 and TRBJ2-7 for the parts outside the CDR3, the full variable domain is DVKVTQSSRYLVKRTGEKVFLECVQDMDHENMFWYRQDPGLGLRLIYFSYDVKMKEKGDIPEGYSVSREKKERFSLILESASTNQTSMYLCASKNQPYEQYFGPGTRLTVT.

This clonotype has at least ten counts. The chain uses TRBV6-2 or TRBV6-3 and TRBJ1-4; D is ambiguous. The CDR3 runs 13 residues. Germline CDR1 is MNHEY and CDR2 is SVGEGT. V dropped 2 bases and J dropped 8 bases, with 9 bases sitting between them. CDR3 sequence reads: CASSYLGDEKLFF. The CDR3, as DNA: TGTGCCAGCAGTTACCTCGGTGACGAAAAACTGTTTTTT.